Each of the 32 T cell receptor beta chains below was sequenced from the same sample in a study of blood T cell repertoires in COVID-19. The repertoire was sequenced with immunoSEQ multiplex PCR; TCRdb's copy has only in-frame clones and lacks some. The data show just under 150,000 clones, around 84% seen once. Source material: peripheral blood. The receptors shown here come from a human donor in a cohort sampled during active COVID-19.

J is TRBJ1-5 and V is TRBV6-5; possible D gene TRBD1, 6 bases. Germline loops: CDR1 MNHEY, CDR2 SVGAGI. Trimming left V 6 bases short and J 4 bases short, with 16 bases between. The CDR3 spans 15 residues. The CDR3 loop reads CASRNGQLKNQPQHF. Here the CDR3 DNA reads TGTGCCAGCAGAAATGGACAGTTAAAGAATCAGCCCCAGCATTTT.

This chain joins TRBV11-2 and TRBJ2-5, with D perhaps TRBD1 (5 bases). There are 14 residues in the CDR3. CDR1 SGHAT and CDR2 FQNNGV come from the germline V gene. Trimming removed 5 bases from V and 4 bases from J, with 14 bases in between. The CDR3 reads CASSARVERETQYF. The CDR3 DNA reads as TGTGCCAGCAGCGCCAGGGTTGAGCGAGAGACCCAGTACTTC.

This chain joins TRBV9 and TRBJ2-5; 7 bases line up with TRBD2. V dropped 1 base and J dropped 5; count of bases not matched to a gene: 8. The CDR3 covers 15 residues. The germline V gene encodes CDR1 SGDLS and CDR2 YYNGEE. Here the CDR3 reads CASSVHAGESETQYF. Here the CDR3 DNA reads TGTGCCAGCAGCGTACACGCGGGAGAATCGGAGACCCAGTACTTC.

The rearrangement uses TRBV2 and TRBJ2-3; 7 bases align to TRBD2. CDR1 is SNHLY, CDR2 FYNNEI, per germline. This CDR3 is built from 15 residues. V was clipped by 7 bases and J by 3 bases; unmatched bases: 10. The CDR3 bases are TGTGCCAGCATTCGTGGGAGGGCCGGAACAGATACGCAGTATTTT. It encodes CASIRGRAGTDTQYF.

The chain couples TRBV18 to TRBJ1-4; TRBD1 agrees at 10 bases. Germline values: CDR1 KGHSH, CDR2 LQKENI. The V gene end was trimmed by 2 bases and the J gene end by 7 bases; junction bases not matched to a gene: 4. The CDR3 consists of 15 residues. CDR3 sequence (DNA): TGTGCCAGCTCACCAACCGGGACAGGGGTTGAAAAACTGTTTTTT. This encodes CASSPTGTGVEKLFF.

This chain joins TRBV5-1 and TRBJ2-3, with unresolved D. CDR1 is SGHRS and CDR2 is YFSETQ in the germline V gene. The length of the CDR3 is 14 residues. Trimming left V 5 bases short and J 4 bases short, with 14 bases between. CDR3 sequence reads: CASSLSLFADTQYF. The DNA for the CDR3 is TGCGCCAGCAGTTTGTCATTGTTTGCAGATACGCAGTATTTT.

The rearrangement uses TRBV18 and TRBJ2-7; 9 nucleotides align to TRBD2. The CDR3 extends over 16 amino acids. V lost 3 bases to trimming and J lost 3 bases; unmatched junction nucleotides: 9. Germline V lookup: CDR1 KGHSH, CDR2 LQKENI. In DNA, the CDR3 is TGTGCCAGCTCACCCCCCCAGCGGGGGGCGCACTACGAGCAGTACTTC. Amino acids: CASSPPQRGAHYEQYF.

The V call is TRBV9, the J call TRBJ1-2, with D possibly being TRBD1 (5 bases). Trimming removed 3 bases at V and 4 bases at J, with 13 bases between. CDR1 and CDR2 from the germline V gene are SGDLS and YYNGEE. The CDR3 is 14 amino acids. CDR3: CASSATSGLYGYTF. DNA for the CDR3: TGTGCCAGCAGCGCAACCTCGGGACTCTATGGCTACACCTTC. The full variable domain, rest sourced from reference TRBV9 and TRBJ1-2, is DSGVTQTPKHLITATGQRVTLRCSPRSGDLSVYWYQQSLDQGLQFLIQYYNGEERAKGNILERFSAQQFPDLHSELNLSSLELGDSALYFCASSATSGLYGYTFGSGTRLTVV.

The chain carries TRBV4-1 and TRBJ1-2; 9 bases line up with TRBD1. The CDR3 consists of 17 residues. The V and J ends lost 1 base and 1 base, in that order; junction bases with no gene match: 7. Per germline, CDR1 MGHRA and CDR2 YSYEKL. In nucleotides, the CDR3 is TGCGCCAGCAGCCAAGGGGCGGGACAGGGTATTAACTATGGCTACACCTTC. It encodes CASSQGAGQGINYGYTF.

The chain recombines TRBV5-1 with TRBJ2-1; TRBD2 agrees at 10 bases. There are 16 residues in the CDR3. From germline, CDR1 is SGHRS and CDR2 YFSETQ. J lost 5 bases, V lost 0 bases, and 5 bases had no gene match. CDR3 region: CASSLGGSGGDNEQFF. CDR3 in DNA: TGCGCCAGCAGCTTGGGGGGGAGCGGGGGGGACAATGAGCAGTTCTTC.

V is TRBV7-3 and J is TRBJ1-1, with D possibly being TRBD1 (6 bases). The CDR3 spans 15 residues. The V gene's germline CDR1 is SGHTA and CDR2 FQGTGA. Trimming took off 5 bases at V and 3 bases at J, with 16 bases between the two ends. The DNA of the CDR3 is TGTGCCAGCAGCGCCCTTGGGGACACCGACACTGAAGCTTTCTTT. This gives the protein CASSALGDTDTEAFF.

The CDR3 DNA reads TGTGCCACCAGCAGGAGTGGTGGGGGGTACACCGGGGAGCTGTTTTTT. As protein: CATSRSGGGYTGELFF. The chain couples TRBV15 to TRBJ2-2; D perhaps matches TRBD2 (6 bases). Trimming cost V 3 bases and J 3 bases, with 14 bases left between them. Germline assignment: CDR1 LNHNV and CDR2 YYDKDF (reference sequence). The CDR3 loop spans 16 amino acids.

V usage is TRBV28 and J usage is TRBJ2-3; a weak D match, TRBD2 (5 bases). Germline CDR1 is MDHEN and CDR2 is SYDVKM. There are 14 residues in the CDR3. V was clipped by 8 bases and J by 1 base, with 13 bases between them. Here the CDR3 reads CASQEVPGTDTQYF. The CDR3 region has the DNA TGTGCCAGCCAGGAGGTGCCCGGCACAGATACGCAGTATTTT.

This clone appeared a few times. This sequence joins TRBV6-5 and TRBJ1-6; D unclear. Trimming pared 2 bases from V and 8 bases from J, leaving 4 bases between. Germline V lookup: CDR1 MNHEY, CDR2 SVGAGI. The CDR3 covers 12 residues. DNA of the CDR3: TGTGCCAGCAGTTACCGTGATTCACCCCTCCACTTT. Its protein is CASSYRDSPLHF.

The genes are TRBV6-5 and TRBJ1-2; 9 nucleotides align to TRBD1. V trimming: 7 bases; J trimming: 8 bases; junction bases outside the gene matches: 8. Germline V gene data show CDR1 as MNHEY and CDR2 as SVGAGI. The CDR3 is 13 amino acids. For the CDR3, the DNA is TGTGCCAGCACCCCCGACAGGGGGAGAGGCTACACCTTC. Its translation is CASTPDRGRGYTF.

There are a few counts of this clone. V gene TRBV5-1 combines with J gene TRBJ1-2, with 8 bases aligning to TRBD1. CDR3 length: 15 amino acids. With 3 bases clipped from V and 8 bases from J, the junction kept 12 bases outside the gene matches. The germline V gene encodes CDR1 SGHRS and CDR2 YFSETQ. CDR3 nucleotides: TGCGCCAGCAGCTCCTCAGGGGGCGCGGAGAGCGGCTACACCTTC. As protein: CASSSSGGAESGYTF.

In this sample, this clone turned up once. The CDR3 DNA follows: TGTGCCAGCAGCGTCGACAGGGGAGACACCGGGGAGCTGTTTTTT. Its protein product is CASSVDRGDTGELFF. The gene calls are TRBV5-4 and TRBJ2-2, with 8 bases that match TRBD1. The CDR3 has 15 residues. Germline V gene lookup returns CDR1 SGHNT and CDR2 YYREEE (reference sequence). The trim removed 4 bases at V and 3 bases at J, leaving 5 bases unmatched.

This clone was observed a single time. V usage is TRBV6-5 and J usage is TRBJ2-1; TRBD2 aligns across 8 bases. CDR1 MNHEY and CDR2 SVGAGI come from the germline V gene. The CDR3 is 14 residues long. V lost 6 bases, J lost 7 bases, and 8 bases stayed unmatched. The CDR3 protein is CASRLREGLNEQFF. CDR3 DNA sequence: TGTGCCAGCAGGCTTCGGGAGGGCCTGAATGAGCAGTTCTTC.

V gene TRBV29-1 combines with J gene TRBJ2-1, with 16 bases aligning to TRBD2. The CDR3 extends over 14 amino acids. V was pared by 3 bases and J by 15 bases, with 8 bases of the junction left unmatched. CDR1 is SQVTM, CDR2 ANQGSEA, per germline. DNA for the CDR3: TGCAGCGTTGATGGGACTAGCGGGGGGGCAGGGAGGTTCTTC. Its protein product is CSVDGTSGGAGRFF.

This clone was counted a few times. The chain couples TRBV27 to TRBJ1-5, with 9 bases matching TRBD1. V dropped 6 bases and J dropped 5; count of bases not matched to a gene: 8. This CDR3 comprises 15 residues. Per the germline V gene, CDR1 is MNHEY and CDR2 is SMNVEV (reference sequence). This CDR3 reads CASSLTGQGHQPQHF. DNA of the CDR3: TGTGCCAGCAGCTTAACGGGACAGGGTCATCAGCCCCAGCATTTT.

The sample holds a few counts of this clone. This sequence joins TRBV2 and TRBJ2-7; no firm D call. The CDR3 consists of 13 residues. Germline CDR1 and CDR2: SNHLY and FYNNEI. Trimming removed 1 base from V and 2 bases from J, with 6 bases in between. The CDR3 protein is CASSEESAYEQYV. CDR3 bases: TGTGCCAGCAGTGAAGAGTCAGCCTACGAGCAGTACGTC.

The chain couples TRBV28 to TRBJ1-2; D possibly corresponds to TRBD1 (6 bases). This CDR3 is built from 14 residues. Looked up from germline, CDR1 is MDHEN and CDR2 is SYDVKM. Trimming took 6 bases from V and 7 from J, leaving 18 bases between them. CDR3 sequence (DNA): TGTGCCAGCAGCCCAATGAACAGGGCTAGTGGCTACACCTTC. This sequence encodes CASSPMNRASGYTF.

Turning to this clone: A read error is possible here, since a much larger clone lies one base away. This chain joins TRBV7-2 and TRBJ1-1; D might be TRBD1 (5 bases). V lost 2 bases, J lost 1 base, and 5 bases lay in between. CDR1 is SGHTA and CDR2 is FQGNSA in the germline V gene. The CDR3 spans 13 residues. The CDR3 loop is CASSLTGNTEAFF. The DNA of the CDR3 is TGTGCCAGCAGCTTAACAGGGAACACTGAAGCTTTCTTT.

The chain carries TRBV5-1 and TRBJ1-2; the match to TRBD1 covers 10 bases. CDR3 length: 16 amino acids. V dropped 4 bases and J dropped 6; count of bases not matched to a gene: 12. CDR1 and CDR2 (germline): SGHRS, YFSETQ. Here the CDR3 DNA reads TGCGCCAGCAGCGTAACCCTGGGACAGGGGATAGATGGCTACACCTTC. This encodes CASSVTLGQGIDGYTF.

V is TRBV5-1 and J is TRBJ2-5; TRBD1 agrees at 9 bases. V dropped 4 bases and J dropped 5; count of bases not matched to a gene: 6. From germline, CDR1 is SGHRS and CDR2 YFSETQ. CDR3 length equals 14 residues. The CDR3 nucleotides read TGCGCCAGCAGCCTCGGACAGGGGCGGGAGACCCAGTACTTC. It translates to CASSLGQGRETQYF.

The rearrangement links TRBV19 to TRBJ2-7; no definite D call. V was trimmed by 4 bases and J by 2 bases, leaving 6 bases between them. The CDR3 length is 12 residues. Germline CDR1 and CDR2: LNHDA and SQIVND (reference sequence). Written as DNA, the CDR3 is TGTGCCAGTAGTACTTGGCCCTACGAGCAGTACTTC. Residues: CASSTWPYEQYF.

This rearrangement joins TRBV7-2 to TRBJ1-5, with a tentative D call TRBD1 (6 bases). The CDR3 covers 15 residues. In germline, CDR1 is SGHTA, CDR2 FQGNSA. Trimming cost V 5 bases and J 1 base, with 12 bases left between them. CDR3 in amino acids: CASSMDSSSNQPQHF. In nucleotides, the CDR3 is TGTGCCAGCAGCATGGACAGCTCCAGCAATCAGCCCCAGCATTTT.

The chain couples TRBV7-9 to TRBJ1-5; D perhaps matches TRBD1 (5 bases). The CDR3 totals 13 residues. V was pared by 3 bases and J by 7 bases, with 10 bases between. Germline CDR1 SEHNR, CDR2 FQNEAQ (reference sequence). The CDR3 protein is CASSFDSFQPQHF. The CDR3 coding sequence is TGTGCCAGCAGCTTCGACAGCTTCCAGCCCCAGCATTTT.

V usage is TRBV20-1 and J usage is TRBJ2-1; 9 nucleotides align to TRBD1. The trim removed 3 bases at V and 9 bases at J, leaving 9 bases unmatched. The CDR3 has 14 amino acids. Germline V gives CDR1 DFQATT, CDR2 SNEGSKA (reference sequence). The CDR3 nucleotides are TGCAGTGCTAGTAAGGGACAGGGTTTCTCTGAGCAGTTCTTC. Translation: CSASKGQGFSEQFF.

The chain has TRBV27 and TRBJ2-1; 7 bases are shared with TRBD2. V dropped 8 bases and J dropped 8; count of bases not matched to a gene: 3. The CDR3 loop spans 11 amino acids. Germline V CDR1 and CDR2: MNHEY, SMNVEV (reference sequence). The CDR3 nucleotides are TGTGCCAGCGCCGGACTAGATGAGCAGTTCTTC. Translating gives CASAGLDEQFF.

This clone was seen just once. The rearrangement links TRBV9 to TRBJ2-2; 11 nucleotides agree with TRBD2. V shed 4 bases, J shed 4 bases, and the junction held 9 bases outside the gene matches. Germline CDR1 and CDR2: SGDLS and YYNGEE. The length of the CDR3 is 17 residues. CDR3: CASSLELAGDSTGELFF. In DNA, the CDR3 is TGTGCCAGCAGCCTTGAACTAGCGGGAGATAGCACCGGGGAGCTGTTTTTT.

The chain couples TRBV27 to TRBJ1-5; D gene unclear. This CDR3 is built from 13 residues. Looked up from germline, CDR1 is MNHEY and CDR2 is SMNVEV (reference sequence). The ends were cut back, 6 bases at V and 6 bases at J, with 12 bases in the middle. CDR3 residues: CASSLTAVQPQHF. CDR3 sequence (DNA): TGTGCCAGCAGCTTAACTGCCGTTCAGCCCCAGCATTTT.